This TCR beta chain was retrieved from a study of blood T cell repertoires in COVID-19. Trimming cost V 4 bases and J 7 bases, with 13 bases left between them. Per the germline V gene, CDR1 is SGHDN and CDR2 is FVKESK. The CDR3 sequence is 13 residues long. Sequencing used immunoSEQ multiplex PCR; TCRdb keeps in-frame clones, though not all of them. The repertoire has 150,000 or so clones, more than 80% of them found once; the top ten carry less than 15%. This clone has just one count. Sequencing was done on a sample of PBMCs or T cells enriched from blood (not recorded which). V is TRBV14 and J is TRBJ1-2; no clear D gene. This receptor was obtained from a man over 45 who had recovered from COVID-19. The CDR3 coding sequence is TGTGCCAGCAGCCCCCGAGGGCGGGGTGGCTACACCTTC. Protein product: CASSPRGRGGYTF. Using reference TRBV14 and TRBJ1-2 for the parts outside the CDR3, the full variable domain is EAGVTQFPSHSVIEKGQTVTLRCDPISGHDNLYWYRRVMGKEIKFLLHFVKESKQDESGMPNNRFLAERTGGTYSTLKVQPAELEDSGVYFCASSPRGRGGYTFGSGTRLTVV.